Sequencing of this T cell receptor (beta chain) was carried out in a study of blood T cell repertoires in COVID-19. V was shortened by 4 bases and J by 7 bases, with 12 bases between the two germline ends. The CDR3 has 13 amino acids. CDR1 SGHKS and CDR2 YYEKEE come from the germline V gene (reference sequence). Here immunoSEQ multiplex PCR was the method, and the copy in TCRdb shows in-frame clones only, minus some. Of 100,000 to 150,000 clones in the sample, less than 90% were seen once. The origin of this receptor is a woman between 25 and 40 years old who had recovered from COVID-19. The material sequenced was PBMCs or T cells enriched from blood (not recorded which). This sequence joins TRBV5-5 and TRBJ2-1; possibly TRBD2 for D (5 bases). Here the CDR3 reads CASSPAGRNEQFF. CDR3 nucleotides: TGTGCCAGCAGCCCGGCGGGCCGGAATGAGCAGTTCTTC.